Listed below are T cell receptor beta chains from one sample, sequenced in a study of T cells in Graves' hyperthyroidism and ophthalmopathy. TCRdb used MiXCR to reprocess the multiplex PCR reads, holding one entry per CDR3 protein. The sample lists 450,000 to 600,000 distinct CDR3 sequences; 14% were seen once. Input material: blood. Receptors originate from a woman aged 35 to 49 with Graves' hyperthyroidism. Each CDR3 is given with its conserved first and last residue. The D gene is left open where the match is weak. Only part of the rows carry a size: once, few, many, or a class if the clone is expanded.

>NA|13|TRBJ1-1|TRBV7-2|NA
CASSLGGKGEAFF
TGTGCCAGCAGCCTAGGGGGGAAGGGTGAAGCTTTCTTT
>NA|14|TRBJ1-1|TRBV7-9|NA
CASSRYRENTEAFF
TGTGCCAGCAGCAGATACCGGGAGAACACTGAAGCTTTCTTT
>many|12|TRBJ1-2|TRBV30|NA
CAWSVFGDGYTF
TGTGCCTGGAGTGTATTTGGTGATGGCTACACCTTC
>many|13|TRBJ1-1|TRBV7-9|NA
CASSPSLATEAFF
TGTGCCAGCAGCCCCAGTTTGGCGACTGAAGCTTTCTTT
>NA|14|TRBJ2-3|TRBV6-2/TRBV6-3|NA
CASSYVYGTDTQYF
TGTGCCAGCAGTTATGTTTACGGCACAGATACGCAGTATTTT
>many|14|TRBJ2-5|TRBV28|TRBD1
CASRKTGGSETQYF
TGTGCCAGCAGGAAGACAGGGGGCTCGGAGACCCAGTACTTC
>many|16|TRBJ1-1|TRBV5-1|NA
CASRRLGDSVDTEAFF
TGCGCCAGCAGACGTTTGGGGGATTCCGTGGACACTGAAGCTTTCTTT
>many|15|TRBJ1-5|TRBV11-2|TRBD1
CASSLDGRGDQPQHF
TGTGCCAGCAGCTTAGATGGCAGGGGGGATCAGCCCCAGCATTTT
>NA|14|TRBJ1-5|TRBV12-3/TRBV12-4|NA
CASSLSDLDQPQHF
TGTGCCAGCAGTTTATCGGATCTCGATCAGCCCCAGCATTTT
>many|16|TRBJ1-5|TRBV20-1|TRBD1
CSARILQGLINQPQHF
TGCAGTGCTCGGATCTTACAGGGGCTAATCAATCAGCCCCAGCATTTT
>many|17|TRBJ2-7|TRBV28|NA
CASSSVKMPGSPYEQYF
TGTGCCAGCAGTTCCGTTAAGATGCCAGGGTCTCCCTACGAGCAGTACTTC
>many|15|TRBJ2-1|TRBV15|TRBD1
CATSRFGQGVNEQFF
TGTGCCACCAGCAGATTTGGGCAGGGGGTGAATGAGCAGTTCTTC
>NA|13|TRBJ1-6|TRBV20-1|NA
CSDRSSYNSPLHF
TGCAGTGATCGGAGCTCCTATAATTCACCCCTCCACTTT
>many|18|TRBJ2-7|TRBV12-3/TRBV12-4|TRBD2
CASSFSSLAGGFMGEQYF
TGTGCCAGCAGTTTCTCTTCTCTAGCGGGAGGGTTCATGGGCGAGCAGTACTTC
>many|14|TRBJ2-1|TRBV5-1|NA
CASSAMGSYNEQFF
TGCGCCAGCAGCGCGATGGGTTCCTACAATGAGCAGTTCTTC
>NA|17|TRBJ1-4|TRBV5-4|TRBD1
CASSPMTGGAANEKLFF
TGTGCCAGCAGCCCCATGACAGGGGGCGCAGCTAATGAAAAACTGTTTTTT
>many|12|TRBJ2-1|TRBV20-1|NA
CSARVGPNEQFF
TGCAGTGCTAGGGTCGGTCCCAATGAGCAGTTCTTC
>many|15|TRBJ2-5|TRBV15|NA
CATSSGITPQETQYF
TGTGCCACCAGCAGCGGGATAACCCCCCAAGAGACCCAGTACTTC
>many|15|TRBJ1-1|TRBV5-1|NA
CASSSPSQGKTEAFF
TGCGCCAGCAGCTCGCCAAGCCAGGGGAAGACTGAAGCTTTCTTT
>NA|12|TRBJ2-3|TRBV10-3|NA
CAINQGTDTQYF
TGTGCCATCAATCAGGGGACAGATACGCAGTATTTT
>many|15|TRBJ2-5|TRBV7-2|NA
CASSNFLQGQETQYF
TGTGCCAGCAGTAATTTTTTACAGGGACAAGAGACCCAGTACTTC
>many|15|TRBJ1-5|TRBV5-1|TRBD1
CASSPGQGAKQPQHF
TGCGCCAGCAGCCCGGGACAGGGGGCGAAGCAGCCCCAGCATTTT
>many|13|TRBJ2-5|TRBV5-1|NA
CASSKGASETQYF
TGCGCCAGCAGCAAAGGAGCGAGTGAGACCCAGTACTTC
>NA|15|TRBJ2-1|TRBV7-9|NA
CASGGRRDSYNEQFF
TGTGCCAGCGGTGGAAGGCGGGACTCCTACAATGAGCAGTTCTTC
>NA|15|TRBJ2-7|TRBV10-2|TRBD1
CASSEQDRGSYEQYF
TGCGCCAGCAGTGAGCAGGACAGGGGCTCCTACGAGCAGTACTTC
>few|16|TRBJ1-5|TRBV6-1|TRBD1
CASRTIQGASNQPQHF
TGTGCCAGCAGAACCATACAGGGGGCAAGCAATCAGCCCCAGCATTTT
>many|11|TRBJ2-5|TRBV2|NA
CASNLKETQYF
TGTGCCAGCAACCTAAAAGAGACCCAGTACTTC
>few|16|TRBJ2-3|TRBV3-1|TRBD1
CASSRRDRGGKNTQYF
TGTGCCAGCAGCAGGAGGGACAGGGGAGGCAAAAATACGCAGTATTTT